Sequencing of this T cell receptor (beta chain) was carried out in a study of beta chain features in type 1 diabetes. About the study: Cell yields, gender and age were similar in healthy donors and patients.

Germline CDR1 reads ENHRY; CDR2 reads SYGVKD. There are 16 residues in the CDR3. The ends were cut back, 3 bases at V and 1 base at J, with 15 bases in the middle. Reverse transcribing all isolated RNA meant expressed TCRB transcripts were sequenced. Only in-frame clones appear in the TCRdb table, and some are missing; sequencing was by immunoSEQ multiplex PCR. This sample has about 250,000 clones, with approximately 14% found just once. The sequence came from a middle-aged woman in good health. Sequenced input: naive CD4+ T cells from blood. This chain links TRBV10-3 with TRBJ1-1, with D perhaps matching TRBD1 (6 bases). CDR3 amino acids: CAISDVVGTKNTEAFF. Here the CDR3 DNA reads TGTGCCATCAGTGATGTCGTCGGGACAAAGAACACTGAAGCTTTCTTT.